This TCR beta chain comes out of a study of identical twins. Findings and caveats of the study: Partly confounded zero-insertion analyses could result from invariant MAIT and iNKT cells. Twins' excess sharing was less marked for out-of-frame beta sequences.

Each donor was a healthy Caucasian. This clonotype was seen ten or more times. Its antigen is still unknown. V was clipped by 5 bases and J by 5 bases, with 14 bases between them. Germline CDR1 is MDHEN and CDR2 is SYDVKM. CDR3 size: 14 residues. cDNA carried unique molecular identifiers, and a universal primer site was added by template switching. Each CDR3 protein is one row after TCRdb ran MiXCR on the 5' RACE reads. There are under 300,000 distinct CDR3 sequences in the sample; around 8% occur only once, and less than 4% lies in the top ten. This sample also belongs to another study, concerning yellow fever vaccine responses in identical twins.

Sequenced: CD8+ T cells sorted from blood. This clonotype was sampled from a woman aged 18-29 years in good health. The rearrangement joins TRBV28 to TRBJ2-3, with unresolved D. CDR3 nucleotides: TGTGCCAGCAGTCACCCCGATTCGGGAGATACGCAGTATTTT. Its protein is CASSHPDSGDTQYF. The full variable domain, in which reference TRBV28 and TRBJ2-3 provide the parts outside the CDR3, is DVKVTQSSRYLVKRTGEKVFLECVQDMDHENMFWYRQDPGLGLRLIYFSYDVKMKEKGDIPEGYSVSREKKERFSLILESASTNQTSMYLCASSHPDSGDTQYFGPGTRLTVL.